This TCR beta chain derives from a study of cytomegalovirus exposure and HLA in healthy donors. Per the germline V gene, CDR1 is MDHEN and CDR2 is SYDVKM. There are 15 residues in the CDR3. Trimming cost V 7 bases and J 4 bases; bases outside gene matches: 9. For this clone: The antigen is unknown.

13 Jbeta primers and 60 Vbeta primers were used for the PCR. The table came from immunoSEQ multiplex PCR; TCRdb's copy has only in-frame clones and leaves some out. The sample records under 85,000 clones, 60% to 85% being singletons. Study-level results: Analyses of presence/absence relied on an assumption of roughly uniform sequencing depth across donors. Likely technical artifact: a cluster of highly shared sequence variants. Rarity characterized most TCR sequences, yet some public TCRs appeared in many donors.

The sample comprised PBMCs. The rearrangement joins TRBV28 to TRBJ1-1, with 10 bases fitting TRBD1. The receptor's source is a middle-aged man in good health and CMV-seronegative. CDR3 protein: CASTLGTGVATEAFF. CDR3 coding DNA: TGTGCCAGCACCCTCGGGACAGGGGTAGCCACTGAAGCTTTCTTT.